A selection of T cell receptor beta chains follows, all from one sample in a study of technical replicates of blood from a handful of donors. TCRdb keeps only in-frame clones here, not all; method: immunoSEQ multiplex PCR. The sample records 75,000 to 95,000 clones, over 90% being singletons. Sequenced sample: T cells isolated from PBMCs. These receptor sequences come from a human donor in good health. The CDR3 runs from the conserved cysteine through the conserved F or W. Each record gives: D gene, J gene, V gene, clone size, CDR3 protein, CDR3 DNA. D genes are given only for firm matches. For some rows the clone size is stated as once, few or many, or as a class when expanded; others skip it.

D: TRBD2
J: TRBJ2-7
V: TRBV5-1
size: NA
CDR3: CASSFMGGEYEQYF
DNA: TGCGCCAGCAGCTTCATGGGAGGGGAATACGAGCAGTACTTC

D: TRBD1
J: TRBJ2-2
V: TRBV19
size: NA
CDR3: CASSRGTGSLDGELFF
DNA: TGTGCCAGTAGTAGGGGGACAGGGAGCTTGGACGGGGAGCTGTTTTTT

D: TRBD2
J: TRBJ2-6
V: TRBV19
size: NA
CDR3: CASHGGVIGANVLTF
DNA: TGTGCCAGTCATGGGGGGGTCATTGGGGCCAACGTCCTGACTTTC

D: NA
J: TRBJ1-1
V: TRBV4-2
size: few
CDR3: CASSQVGRDTEAFF
DNA: TGTGCCAGCAGCCAAGTAGGGAGGGACACTGAAGCTTTCTTT

D: TRBD1
J: TRBJ1-1
V: TRBV10-3
size: NA
CDR3: CAISEATGGYTEAFF
DNA: TGTGCCATCAGTGAAGCGACAGGGGGCTACACTGAAGCTTTCTTT

D: NA
J: TRBJ1-5
V: TRBV19
size: NA
CDR3: CASSIGGEGNQPQHF
DNA: TGTGCCAGTAGTATAGGTGGGGAGGGCAATCAGCCCCAGCATTTT

D: NA
J: TRBJ1-2
V: TRBV4-3
size: NA
CDR3: CASSQDKGATGYTF
DNA: TGCGCCAGCAGCCAAGATAAAGGGGCGACGGGCTACACCTTC

D: NA
J: TRBJ2-7
V: TRBV18
size: NA
CDR3: CASSPQEDEQYF
DNA: TGTGCCAGCTCACCTCAGGAAGACGAGCAGTACTTC

D: NA
J: TRBJ2-2
V: TRBV23-1
size: NA
CDR3: CASSHSQTGPLTGELFF
DNA: TGCGCCAGCAGTCATTCTCAAACTGGGCCCCTCACCGGGGAGCTGTTTTTT

D: TRBD2
J: TRBJ2-7
V: TRBV7-2
size: NA
CDR3: CASSFYTGGPPEQYF
DNA: TGTGCCAGCAGCTTTTATACGGGAGGGCCCCCCGAGCAGTACTTC

D: TRBD1
J: TRBJ2-7
V: TRBV5-6
size: NA
CDR3: CASSFLRTGSEQYF
DNA: TGTGCCAGCAGCTTTCTTAGGACAGGGAGCGAGCAGTACTTC

D: TRBD1
J: TRBJ2-1
V: TRBV29-1
size: NA
CDR3: CSVGGTAYNEQFF
DNA: TGCAGCGTTGGTGGGACAGCCTACAATGAGCAGTTCTTC

D: NA
J: TRBJ2-7
V: TRBV6-5
size: NA
CDR3: CASSLSGLRSYEQYF
DNA: TGTGCCAGCAGCCTAAGCGGGCTCCGATCCTACGAGCAGTACTTC

D: NA
J: TRBJ2-7
V: TRBV6-4
size: once
CDR3: CASSDTGGVFNYYEQYF
DNA: TGTGCCAGCAGTGACACAGGGGGGGTTTTCAACTACTACGAGCAGTACTTC

D: TRBD1
J: TRBJ1-5
V: TRBV27
size: NA
CDR3: CASSRDSLSNQPQHF
DNA: TGTGCCAGCAGCCGGGACAGCCTTAGCAATCAGCCCCAGCATTTT

D: TRBD2
J: TRBJ2-7
V: TRBV2
size: NA
CDR3: CASSEANLAGAEQYF
DNA: TGTGCCAGCAGTGAAGCGAATCTAGCGGGAGCCGAGCAGTACTTC

D: TRBD1
J: TRBJ1-5
V: TRBV2
size: NA
CDR3: CASSELGQGAGQPQHF
DNA: TGTGCCAGCAGTGAACTAGGACAGGGGGCCGGTCAGCCCCAGCATTTT

D: NA
J: TRBJ1-1
V: TRBV4-1
size: NA
CDR3: CASSQEFGREAFF
DNA: TGCGCCAGCAGCCAAGAGTTTGGCAGAGAAGCTTTCTTT

D: NA
J: TRBJ2-7
V: TRBV2
size: NA
CDR3: CASSMEIYEQYF
DNA: TGTGCCAGCTCGATGGAGATCTACGAGCAGTACTTC

D: NA
J: TRBJ2-1
V: TRBV2
size: NA
CDR3: CASSDRGPLYNEQFF
DNA: TGTGCCAGCAGTGACAGGGGACCACTTTACAATGAGCAGTTCTTC

D: NA
J: TRBJ2-7
V: TRBV6-5
size: NA
CDR3: CATLQGYEQYF
DNA: TGTGCCACATTACAGGGCTACGAGCAGTACTTC

D: TRBD1
J: TRBJ2-7
V: TRBV7-2
size: NA
CDR3: CASSFFLGQANEQYF
DNA: TGTGCCAGCAGCTTCTTTCTGGGACAGGCTAACGAGCAGTACTTC

D: NA
J: TRBJ2-1
V: TRBV29-1
size: NA
CDR3: CSGVPRLVSREYNEQFF
DNA: TGCAGCGGCGTGCCCCGACTAGTCTCAAGGGAATACAATGAGCAGTTCTTC

D: TRBD1
J: TRBJ2-7
V: TRBV10-3
size: NA
CDR3: CAISESTGQGYEQYF
DNA: TGTGCCATCAGTGAGTCGACGGGACAGGGCTACGAGCAGTACTTC

D: TRBD1
J: TRBJ1-5
V: TRBV27
size: NA
CDR3: CASWDRDQPQHF
DNA: TGTGCCAGCTGGGACAGAGATCAGCCCCAGCATTTT

D: NA
J: TRBJ2-7
V: TRBV9
size: NA
CDR3: CASSGASSSYEQYF
DNA: TGTGCCAGCAGCGGAGCGTCGAGCTCCTACGAGCAGTACTTC

D: TRBD1
J: TRBJ1-2
V: TRBV27
size: NA
CDR3: CASSFGQGSYGYTF
DNA: TGTGCCAGCAGTTTTGGACAGGGTAGCTATGGCTACACCTTC

D: NA
J: TRBJ1-4
V: TRBV6-1
size: NA
CDR3: CASSELGRGNEKLFF
DNA: TGTGCCAGCAGTGAACTTGGCCGAGGAAATGAAAAACTGTTTTTT

D: NA
J: TRBJ2-1
V: TRBV19
size: NA
CDR3: CASTPSRGWVYNEQFF
DNA: TGTGCCAGTACCCCCTCCAGGGGATGGGTCTACAATGAGCAGTTCTTC

D: NA
J: TRBJ2-5
V: TRBV30
size: NA
CDR3: CAWSRRLQETQYF
DNA: TGTGCCTGGAGTCGTAGACTTCAAGAGACCCAGTACTTC

D: TRBD1
J: TRBJ1-1
V: TRBV7-4
size: once
CDR3: CASSLDRGERNTEAFF
DNA: TGTGCCAGCAGCTTGGACAGGGGCGAGAGGAACACTGAAGCTTTCTTT

D: TRBD2
J: TRBJ2-1
V: TRBV5-6
size: NA
CDR3: CASSLLSGGGEQFF
DNA: TGTGCCAGCAGCTTGCTTTCGGGAGGCGGTGAGCAGTTCTTC

D: TRBD1
J: TRBJ1-3
V: TRBV5-1
size: NA
CDR3: CASSLGQGTTGNTIYF
DNA: TGCGCCAGCAGCCTCGGACAGGGAACAACTGGAAACACCATATATTTT

D: TRBD1
J: TRBJ2-5
V: TRBV15
size: NA
CDR3: CATSRDTGQGQETQYF
DNA: TGTGCCACCAGCAGAGATACGGGACAGGGGCAAGAGACCCAGTACTTC

D: TRBD1
J: TRBJ2-7
V: TRBV28
size: NA
CDR3: CASRPTGELYEQYF
DNA: TGTGCCAGCAGGCCTACAGGGGAACTCTACGAGCAGTACTTC

D: NA
J: TRBJ1-2
V: TRBV19
size: NA
CDR3: CASSKGFGYTF
DNA: TGTGCCAGTAGTAAGGGGTTCGGCTACACCTTC

D: TRBD1
J: TRBJ1-5
V: TRBV28
size: NA
CDR3: CASSLGLTGMDQPQHF
DNA: TGTGCCAGCAGTTTAGGCTTGACAGGGATGGATCAGCCCCAGCATTTT

D: TRBD1
J: TRBJ2-7
V: TRBV6-5
size: NA
CDR3: CASSYLTGTGNEQYF
DNA: TGTGCCAGCAGTTACTTAACCGGGACAGGGAACGAGCAGTACTTC

D: TRBD1
J: TRBJ1-2
V: TRBV2
size: NA
CDR3: CASSVTRQGSGGYTF
DNA: TGTGCCAGCAGTGTTACCCGACAGGGATCTGGAGGCTACACCTTC

D: TRBD2
J: TRBJ2-2
V: TRBV30
size: NA
CDR3: CASTSGTNTGELFF
DNA: TGTGCCTCAACTAGCGGGACGAACACCGGGGAGCTGTTTTTT

D: TRBD1
J: TRBJ1-1
V: TRBV5-4
size: NA
CDR3: CASTPPWGQGVEGTEAFF
DNA: TGTGCCAGCACACCCCCGTGGGGTCAGGGGGTGGAAGGCACTGAAGCTTTCTTT

D: TRBD1
J: TRBJ1-1
V: TRBV25-1
size: NA
CDR3: CASSRQGREAFF
DNA: TGTGCCAGCAGTCGACAGGGGAGGGAAGCTTTCTTT

D: NA
J: TRBJ2-5
V: TRBV13
size: NA
CDR3: CASSLRPGLQKETQYF
DNA: TGTGCCAGCAGCTTACGCCCAGGACTGCAGAAAGAGACCCAGTACTTC

D: TRBD1
J: TRBJ2-2
V: TRBV5-1
size: NA
CDR3: CASSMTGLGELFF
DNA: TGCGCCAGCAGCATGACAGGGCTCGGGGAGCTGTTTTTT

D: NA
J: TRBJ1-4
V: TRBV5-4
size: NA
CDR3: CASSPRVTNEKLFF
DNA: TGTGCCAGCAGCCCCCGGGTAACTAATGAAAAACTGTTTTTT